These 32 T cell receptor beta chains share one sample of origin, sequenced in a study of shared clonotypes between healthy human individuals. The repertoire was sequenced with immunoSEQ multiplex PCR; TCRdb's copy has only in-frame clones and lacks some. The sample has roughly 2.2 million clones; around 90% are singletons. Material: naive CD4+ T cells from PBMCs. The subset is: CD45RA+ positively selected. The receptors were gathered from a man between 18 and 35 years old in good health. Some clones in this sample may be carry-over from other donors' samples.

The chain couples TRBV7-2 to TRBJ1-5; D not resolved. V lost 3 bases and J 2 bases, leaving 11 bases between the germline ends. The CDR3 runs to 15 residues. The germline V gene has CDR1 SGHTA and CDR2 FQGNSA. The CDR3 protein is CASSLKESGNQPQHF. The CDR3 DNA reads as TGTGCCAGCAGCTTGAAGGAGTCGGGCAATCAGCCCCAGCATTTT.

This sequence joins TRBV5-1 and TRBJ2-7; TRBD1 matches 8 bases. Germline loops: CDR1 SGHRS, CDR2 YFSETQ. The CDR3 is 14 amino acids. V trimming: 5 bases; J trimming: 6 bases; junction bases outside the gene matches: 10. CDR3 residues: CASRAGTGHVEQYF. CDR3 sequence (DNA): TGCGCCAGCAGGGCCGGGACAGGTCACGTCGAGCAGTACTTC.

The chain combines TRBV28 with TRBJ1-2, with TRBD1 as a possible D gene (6 bases). Germline V gene sequence: CDR1 MDHEN, CDR2 SYDVKM. Trimming took off 0 bases at V and 4 bases at J, with 12 bases between the two ends. CDR3 length: 15 amino acids. In nucleotides, the CDR3 is TGTGCCAGCAGTTTATGGACCGAACAGGGCTATGGCTACACCTTC. Protein: CASSLWTEQGYGYTF.

The rearrangement joins TRBV30 to TRBJ2-7, with D perhaps TRBD1 (6 bases). The V gene's germline CDR1 is GTSNPN and CDR2 SVGIG (reference sequence). V was shortened by 3 bases and J by 2 bases, with 11 bases between the two germline ends. The CDR3 totals 13 residues. The DNA of the CDR3 is TGTGCCTGGAGACAGGGTTCCCCCTACGAGCAGTACTTC. Translated, it gives CAWRQGSPYEQYF.

The V and J genes are TRBV2 and TRBJ1-2, with D unresolved. The CDR3 is 14 residues long. The V end was cut by 4 bases, the J end by 4 bases, with 13 bases between. Germline-derived CDR1 and CDR2 are SNHLY and FYNNEI. The CDR3 reads CASSAVLAVYGYTF. CDR3 sequence (DNA): TGTGCCAGCAGTGCGGTTTTGGCAGTCTATGGCTACACCTTC.

The V gene is TRBV5-1, the J gene TRBJ2-5; 7 bases are shared with TRBD2. Germline V gene lookup returns CDR1 SGHRS and CDR2 YFSETQ. The trim removed 5 bases at V and 2 bases at J, leaving 9 bases unmatched. The CDR3 is 15 residues long. As DNA, the CDR3 is TGCGCCAGCAGGGATCAGGGAGGGGAGCAAGAGACCCAGTACTTC. Translation gives CASRDQGGEQETQYF. Together with reference TRBV5-1 and TRBJ2-5, the CDR3 gives the full variable domain: KAGVTQTPRYLIKTRGQQVTLSCSPISGHRSVSWYQQTPGQGLQFLFEYFSETQRNKGNFPGRFSGRQFSNSRSEMNVSTLELGDSALYLCASRDQGGEQETQYFGPGTRLLVL.

This sequence joins TRBV7-9 and TRBJ2-7, with D unclear. The CDR3 is 13 residues long. Trimming shortened V by 2 bases and J by 6 bases, and 11 bases separated the two germline ends. CDR1 SEHNR and CDR2 FQNEAQ come from the germline V gene (reference sequence). CDR3 sequence: CASSLKGSGEQYF. Here the CDR3 DNA reads TGTGCCAGCAGCTTAAAGGGATCGGGCGAGCAGTACTTC. Variable domain in full (rest from reference TRBV7-9 and TRBJ2-7): DTGVSQNPRHKITKRGQNVTFRCDPISEHNRLYWYRQTLGQGPEFLTYFQNEAQLEKSRLLSDRFSAERPKGSFSTLEIQRTEQGDSAMYLCASSLKGSGEQYFGPGTRLTVT.

The V gene is TRBV7-9, the J gene TRBJ1-4; D is perhaps TRBD1 (5 bases). Germline V gene lookup returns CDR1 SEHNR and CDR2 FQNEAQ (reference sequence). The CDR3 length is 14 residues. V lost 5 bases, J lost 7 bases, and 14 bases lay in between. The CDR3 DNA reads as TGTGCCAGCAGCCAACAACTCGGGGGTGAAAAACTGTTTTTT. Amino acids: CASSQQLGGEKLFF.

V and J are TRBV6-1 and TRBJ2-7; 7 nucleotides align to TRBD2. Germline CDR1 and CDR2: MNHNS and SASEGT. The CDR3 has 13 residues. V was pared by 4 bases and J by 5 bases, with 5 bases of the junction left unmatched. Here the CDR3 reads CASSGIAGDEQYF. In nucleotides, the CDR3 is TGTGCCAGCAGTGGGATAGCGGGCGACGAGCAGTACTTC.

This chain connects TRBV10-3 to TRBJ1-1, with no clear D. V dropped 11 bases and J dropped 1 base, with 14 bases sitting between them. The CDR3 contains 13 residues. Germline assignment: CDR1 ENHRY and CDR2 SYGVKD. CDR3 amino acids: CAVRQGPNTEAFF. CDR3 DNA sequence: TGTGCCGTCCGACAAGGACCGAACACTGAAGCTTTCTTT.

The genes are TRBV5-1 and TRBJ2-3, with D possibly being TRBD1 (7 bases). Germline V CDR1 and CDR2: SGHRS, YFSETQ. V gave up 1 base and J gave up 8 bases, with 23 bases separating them. The CDR3 sequence is 17 residues long. CDR3 amino acids: CASSLFSGTETRGTQYF. CDR3 sequence (DNA): TGCGCCAGCAGCTTGTTCTCCGGGACAGAGACGCGGGGTACGCAGTATTTT.

The chain joins TRBV29-1 to TRBJ1-2; no reliable D call. From germline, CDR1 is SQVTM and CDR2 ANQGSEA. The CDR3 has 12 amino acids. V was pared by 8 bases and J by 4 bases, with 14 bases between. CDR3 region: CSPSENGYGYTF. Here the CDR3 DNA reads TGCAGCCCCTCGGAGAACGGCTATGGCTACACCTTC.

V gene TRBV4-2 combines with J gene TRBJ2-3; 8 bases are shared with TRBD2. The CDR3 consists of 16 residues. Looked up from germline, CDR1 is LGHNA and CDR2 is YNFKEQ. Unmatched junction bases numbered 5, after V lost 0 bases and J lost 3 bases. CDR3 residues: CASSQESREVTDTQYF. CDR3 nucleotide sequence: TGTGCCAGCAGCCAAGAGTCGCGGGAGGTGACAGATACGCAGTATTTT.

V is TRBV11-2 and J is TRBJ2-1; D unresolved. This CDR3 comprises 14 residues. Trimming shortened V by 3 bases and J by 6 bases, and 12 bases separated the two germline ends. Germline V CDR1 and CDR2: SGHAT, FQNNGV. CDR3 coding DNA: TGTGCCAGCAGCTTGGCCCACCTCGGCAATGAGCAGTTCTTC. Protein sequence: CASSLAHLGNEQFF.

V gene TRBV28 combines with J gene TRBJ1-5; D is possibly TRBD1 (6 bases). The V gene's germline CDR1 is MDHEN and CDR2 SYDVKM. The germline V and J ends were trimmed by 7 bases and 2 bases, with 24 bases remaining between them. The CDR3 is made up of 18 amino acids. In nucleotides, the CDR3 is TGTGCCAGCACCCAAGGGGGGGCACAGGGAATAGGCAATCAGCCCCAGCATTTT. Encoded protein: CASTQGGAQGIGNQPQHF. Using reference TRBV28 and TRBJ1-5 for the parts outside the CDR3, the full variable domain is DVKVTQSSRYLVKRTGEKVFLECVQDMDHENMFWYRQDPGLGLRLIYFSYDVKMKEKGDIPEGYSVSREKKERFSLILESASTNQTSMYLCASTQGGAQGIGNQPQHFGDGTRLSIL.

This sequence joins TRBV25-1 and TRBJ2-7; D perhaps matches TRBD2 (5 bases). CDR3 length: 13 residues. V gave up 6 bases and J gave up 1 base, with 10 bases separating them. CDR1 MGHDK and CDR2 SYGVNS come from the germline V gene. CDR3 bases: TGTGCCAGCAGGGTGGCGGGTTCCTACGAGCAGTACTTC. Its translation: CASRVAGSYEQYF.

This chain joins TRBV19 and TRBJ2-1; D may be TRBD2 (7 bases). Germline V lookup: CDR1 LNHDA, CDR2 SQIVND (reference sequence). Trimming removed 6 bases at V and 0 bases at J, with 15 bases between. This CDR3 has 16 amino acids. In DNA form, the CDR3 reads TGTGCCAGTAGGGAGAGGGGGGGGAGCTCCTACAATGAGCAGTTCTTC. Its protein is CASRERGGSSYNEQFF.

The chain couples TRBV27 to TRBJ2-1; no clear D gene. The germline CDR1 and CDR2 sequences are MNHEY and SMNVEV (reference sequence). Trimming pared 2 bases from V and 9 bases from J, leaving 17 bases between. This CDR3 is built from 15 residues. CDR3 protein: CASSLDGRLNGEQFF. CDR3 sequence (DNA): TGTGCCAGCAGTTTAGACGGAAGATTGAACGGTGAGCAGTTCTTC.

Comment on this clone: The sample holds other DNA sequences that translate to the same CDR3. The gene calls are TRBV11-3 and TRBJ2-3; D not resolved. Trimming removed 1 base from V and 1 base from J, with 6 bases in between. There are 14 residues in the CDR3. Germline V lookup: CDR1 SGHNT, CDR2 YENEEA. DNA for the CDR3: TGTGCCAGCAGCTTAGGAGGCGGCACAGATACGCAGTATTTT. Translation: CASSLGGGTDTQYF.

The chain combines TRBV19 with TRBJ2-3, with TRBD2 as a possible D gene (5 bases). Trimming took off 6 bases at V and 0 bases at J, with 16 bases between the two ends. CDR1 and CDR2 from the germline V gene are LNHDA and SQIVND (reference sequence). The CDR3 covers 16 residues. The CDR3 coding sequence is TGTGCCAGTAGCCATGCCGGGGAAGGAAGCACAGATACGCAGTATTTT. Protein sequence: CASSHAGEGSTDTQYF.

This clone was picked up one time. The genes are TRBV25-1 and TRBJ2-7; 11 nucleotides align to TRBD2. The germline gives CDR1 MGHDK, CDR2 SYGVNS. J gave up 2 bases and V 4 bases, and 4 bases lay outside the gene matches. This CDR3 region has 15 residues. The CDR3 protein is CASSGTSGSTYEQYF. As DNA, the CDR3 is TGTGCCAGCAGTGGGACTAGCGGGTCTACCTACGAGCAGTACTTC.

The V and J genes are TRBV7-3 and TRBJ1-1; the D gene is possibly TRBD1 (5 bases). V lost 2 bases, J lost 2 bases, and 6 bases lay in between. The CDR3 extends over 13 amino acids. CDR1 SGHTA and CDR2 FQGTGA come from the germline V gene. DNA of the CDR3: TGTGCCAGCAGCTTACGGGACAACACTGAAGCTTTCTTT. It is translated as CASSLRDNTEAFF.

The chain combines TRBV7-2 with TRBJ2-7; TRBD1 matches at 9 bases. CDR3 length: 15 amino acids. The V gene end was trimmed by 6 bases and the J gene end by 7 bases; junction bases not matched to a gene: 13. Germline V gene lookup returns CDR1 SGHTA and CDR2 FQGNSA. The CDR3 reads CASSSAGTGPREQYF. CDR3 coding DNA: TGTGCCAGCAGTTCTGCCGGGACAGGGCCTCGGGAGCAGTACTTC.

The CDR3 sequence is CASTDGWDRYGYTF. The CDR3 DNA reads TGCGCCAGCACAGATGGGTGGGACCGCTATGGCTACACCTTC. This sequence joins TRBV5-1 and TRBJ1-2; tentatively, D is TRBD1 (5 bases). Germline V gene lookup returns CDR1 SGHRS and CDR2 YFSETQ. The CDR3 loop spans 14 amino acids. The V and J ends lost 6 bases and 4 bases respectively, with 16 bases between them. The full variable domain, with the rest looked up from reference TRBV5-1 and TRBJ1-2, is KAGVTQTPRYLIKTRGQQVTLSCSPISGHRSVSWYQQTPGQGLQFLFEYFSETQRNKGNFPGRFSGRQFSNSRSEMNVSTLELGDSALYLCASTDGWDRYGYTFGSGTRLTVV.

The V and J genes are TRBV11-2 and TRBJ2-2; maybe TRBD1 (6 bases). The CDR3 is 14 amino acids. Germline CDR1 reads SGHAT; CDR2 reads FQNNGV. Trimming pared 6 bases from V and 1 base from J, leaving 9 bases between. The CDR3 bases are TGTGCCAGCAGTCCCAGGGGGAACACCGGGGAGCTGTTTTTT. This encodes CASSPRGNTGELFF.

This chain links TRBV14 with TRBJ2-2; TRBD1 might be the D (6 bases). The CDR3 length is 15 residues. The germline V gene encodes CDR1 SGHDN and CDR2 FVKESK. V was pared by 4 bases and J by 1 base, with 10 bases between. For the CDR3, the DNA is TGTGCCAGCAGCCCGACAGGCTGGAACACCGGGGAGCTGTTTTTT. Encoded protein: CASSPTGWNTGELFF.

This sequence joins TRBV7-3 and TRBJ2-2, with 12 bases identical to TRBD2. This CDR3 contains 16 residues. V trimming: 1 base; J trimming: 6 bases; junction bases outside the gene matches: 3. Germline V lookup: CDR1 SGHTA, CDR2 FQGTGA. CDR3 protein: CASSLRLAGAAGELFF. The CDR3 DNA follows: TGTGCCAGCAGCTTAAGACTAGCGGGAGCCGCCGGGGAGCTGTTTTTT.

The chain joins TRBV6-1 to TRBJ2-5; no definite D call. Germline loops: CDR1 MNHNS, CDR2 SASEGT. Trimming removed 3 bases from V and 5 bases from J, with 13 bases in between. CDR3 length: 14 amino acids. CDR3 region: CASSDLNRRETQYF. CDR3 bases: TGTGCCAGCAGTGATCTGAACCGTCGGGAGACCCAGTACTTC.

J is TRBJ2-7 and V is TRBV14, with 8 bases identical to TRBD2. CDR1 and CDR2 from the germline V gene are SGHDN and FVKESK. V trimming: 0 bases; J trimming: 10 bases; junction bases outside the gene matches: 8. CDR3 length: 14 residues. The CDR3 DNA follows: TGTGCCAGCAGCCAAGATTGGGTAGCGGGAAAACAGTACTTC. Amino acid sequence: CASSQDWVAGKQYF.

The rearrangement links TRBV7-6 to TRBJ2-5; D unclear. The CDR3 spans 13 residues. From germline, CDR1 is SGHVS and CDR2 FNYEAQ. V lost 1 base and J 5 bases, leaving 8 bases between the germline ends. CDR3 coding DNA: TGTGCCAGCAGCTTAGTAAGGGCTGAGACCCAGTACTTC. It translates to CASSLVRAETQYF.

The chain joins TRBV12-1 to TRBJ2-3; the listed D gene, TRBD2, was not tested against the DNA. TRBV12-1 is described as a pseudogene. The length of the CDR3 is 16 residues. The DNA for the CDR3 is TGTGCCAGCAGCGGGGGGACTCGCAGCTTGACAGATACGCAGTATTTT. Its translation is CASSGGTRSLTDTQYF.

V and J are TRBV7-9 and TRBJ1-2; weak D call: TRBD1 (6 bases). V dropped 5 bases and J dropped 5 bases, with 18 bases sitting between them. Looked up from germline, CDR1 is SEHNR and CDR2 is FQNEAQ (reference sequence). This CDR3 has 15 residues. CDR3 sequence (DNA): TGTGCCAGCAGCCAGGGGAGTAGCGGAGCTTATGGCTACACCTTC. It translates to CASSQGSSGAYGYTF.